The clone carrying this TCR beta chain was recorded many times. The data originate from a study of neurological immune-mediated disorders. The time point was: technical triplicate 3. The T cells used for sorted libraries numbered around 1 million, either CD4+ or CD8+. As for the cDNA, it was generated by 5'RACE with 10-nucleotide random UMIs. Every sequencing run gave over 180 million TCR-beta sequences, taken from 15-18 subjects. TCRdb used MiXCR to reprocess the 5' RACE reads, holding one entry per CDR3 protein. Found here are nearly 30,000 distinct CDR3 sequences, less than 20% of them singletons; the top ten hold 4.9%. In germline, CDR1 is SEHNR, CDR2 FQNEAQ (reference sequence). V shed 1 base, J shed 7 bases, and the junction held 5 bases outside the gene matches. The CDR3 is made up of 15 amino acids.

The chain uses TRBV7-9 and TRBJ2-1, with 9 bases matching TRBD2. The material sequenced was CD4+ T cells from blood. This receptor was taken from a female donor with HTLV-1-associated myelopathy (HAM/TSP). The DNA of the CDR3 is TGTGCCAGCAGCTTAGGGGGCGGGAGGGCGAATGAGCAGTTCTTC. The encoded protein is CASSLGGGRANEQFF.